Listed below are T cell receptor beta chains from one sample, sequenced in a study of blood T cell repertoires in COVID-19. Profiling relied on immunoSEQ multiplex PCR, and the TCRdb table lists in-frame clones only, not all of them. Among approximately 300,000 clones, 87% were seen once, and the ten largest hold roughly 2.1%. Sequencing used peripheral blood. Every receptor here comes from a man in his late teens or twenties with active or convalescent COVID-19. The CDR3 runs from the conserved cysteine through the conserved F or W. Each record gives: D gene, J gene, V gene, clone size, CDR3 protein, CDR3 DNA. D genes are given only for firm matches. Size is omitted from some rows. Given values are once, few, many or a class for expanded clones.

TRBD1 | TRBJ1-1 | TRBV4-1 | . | CASSQHTGGAFF | TGCGCCAGCAGCCAGCACACAGGGGGCGCTTTCTTT
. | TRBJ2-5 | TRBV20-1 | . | CSASRVAQETQYF | TGCAGTGCTAGTCGGGTAGCCCAGGAGACCCAGTACTTC
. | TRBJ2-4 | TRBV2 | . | CASQTDYFKNIQYF | TGTGCCAGCCAGACAGATTATTTCAAAAACATTCAGTACTTC
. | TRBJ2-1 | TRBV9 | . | CASSVGGSADPYNEQFF | TGTGCCAGCAGCGTAGGCGGTAGCGCTGATCCCTACAATGAGCAGTTCTTC
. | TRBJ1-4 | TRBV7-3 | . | CASSLDLSLFARFATNEKLFF | TGTGCCAGCAGCTTAGATCTGTCGTTGTTTGCCAGATTTGCAACTAATGAAAAACTGTTTTTT
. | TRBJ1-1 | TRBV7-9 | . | CASSSSMNTEAFF | TGTGCCAGCAGCTCCTCTATGAACACTGAAGCTTTCTTT
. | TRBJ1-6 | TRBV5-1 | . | CASSGGAGERNSPLHF | TGCGCCAGCAGCGGAGGTGCGGGAGAGCGGAATTCACCCCTCCACTTT
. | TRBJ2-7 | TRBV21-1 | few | CASSVRSGGDSSYEQYF | TGTGCCAGCAGCGTCCGCTCAGGGGGCGATAGCTCCTACGAGCAGTACTTC
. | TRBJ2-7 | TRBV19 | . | CASSIVSVRGGYEQYF | TGTGCCAGTAGTATAGTATCGGTTCGGGGTGGGTACGAGCAGTACTTC
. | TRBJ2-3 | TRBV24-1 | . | CATSSRGDTYLAGTQYF | TGTGCCACCAGTAGCCGTGGGGACACGTACCTCGCTGGTACGCAGTATTTT
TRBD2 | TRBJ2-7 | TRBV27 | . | CASSLFPPGGGYEQYF | TGTGCCAGCAGTTTATTTCCCCCGGGGGGGGGTTACGAGCAGTACTTC
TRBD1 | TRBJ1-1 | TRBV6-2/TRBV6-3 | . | CASSRQGSAEAFF | TGTGCCAGCAGTCGACAGGGATCAGCTGAAGCTTTCTTT
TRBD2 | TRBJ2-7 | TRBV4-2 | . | CASSHQANSGRFEQYF | TGTGCCAGCAGCCATCAGGCGAATAGCGGGAGGTTCGAGCAGTACTTC
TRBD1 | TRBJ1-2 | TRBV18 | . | CASSPGTGANYGYTF | TGTGCCAGCTCACCGGGGACAGGGGCTAACTATGGCTACACCTTC
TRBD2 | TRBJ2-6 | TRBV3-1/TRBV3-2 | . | CASSHPLNSGLAGAVGANVLTF | TGTGCCAGCAGCCATCCATTGAACTCTGGACTAGCGGGAGCTGTTGGGGCCAACGTCCTGACTTTC
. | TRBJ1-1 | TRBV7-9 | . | CASSLFPGTEAFF | TGTGCCAGCAGCTTATTCCCAGGAACTGAAGCTTTCTTT
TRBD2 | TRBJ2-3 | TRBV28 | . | CASNLLRTSGGTDTQYF | TGTGCCAGCAACCTTCTCAGGACTAGCGGAGGCACAGATACGCAGTATTTT
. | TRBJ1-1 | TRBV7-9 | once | CASSPWQNTEAFF | TGTGCCAGCAGCCCCTGGCAGAACACTGAAGCTTTCTTT
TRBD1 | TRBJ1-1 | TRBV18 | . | CASSTDRWNTEAFF | TGTGCCAGCTCAACGGACAGGTGGAACACTGAAGCTTTCTTT
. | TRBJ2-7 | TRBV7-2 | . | CASSLGTLYEQYF | TGTGCCAGCAGCTTAGGGACTTTATACGAGCAGTACTTC
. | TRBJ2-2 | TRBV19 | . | CASSFTVGGELFF | TGTGCCAGTAGTTTCACAGTGGGCGGGGAGCTGTTTTTT
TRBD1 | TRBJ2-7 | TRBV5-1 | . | CASSWTGGYEQYF | TGCGCCAGCAGCTGGACAGGGGGCTACGAGCAGTACTTC
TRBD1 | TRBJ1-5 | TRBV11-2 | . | CASSSTGNGQPQHF | TGTGCCAGCAGCTCGACAGGGAACGGGCAGCCCCAGCATTTT
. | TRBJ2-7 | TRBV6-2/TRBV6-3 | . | CASSTPPDYRYEQYF | TGTGCCAGCAGTACCCCGCCGGACTATAGATACGAGCAGTACTTC
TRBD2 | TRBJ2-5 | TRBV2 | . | CASRLAGQETQYF | TGTGCCAGCAGACTAGCGGGGCAAGAGACCCAGTACTTC
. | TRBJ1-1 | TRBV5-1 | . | CASSLGTAGDTEAFF | TGCGCCAGCAGCTTGGGGACGGCGGGGGACACTGAAGCTTTCTTT
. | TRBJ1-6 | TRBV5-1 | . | CASSLDQGSDSPLHF | TGCGCCAGCAGCTTGGATCAGGGATCGGATTCACCCCTCCACTTT
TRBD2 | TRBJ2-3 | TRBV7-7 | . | CASSSGTSGSFTQYF | TGTGCCAGCAGCTCGGGGACTAGCGGATCCTTTACGCAGTATTTT
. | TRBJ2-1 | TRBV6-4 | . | CASSPETADNEQFF | TGTGCCAGCTCACCCGAGACAGCCGACAATGAGCAGTTCTTC
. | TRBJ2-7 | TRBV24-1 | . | CATSDPRTGYYEQYF | TGTGCCACCAGTGATCCGCGAACAGGCTACTACGAGCAGTACTTC
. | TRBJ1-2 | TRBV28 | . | CANAAGTWGGYTF | TGTGCCAACGCCGCGGGCACCTGGGGTGGCTACACCTTC
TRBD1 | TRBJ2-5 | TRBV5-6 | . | CASSLVVTGSLETQYF | TGTGCCAGCAGCTTGGTTGTGACAGGGTCGCTCGAGACCCAGTACTTC
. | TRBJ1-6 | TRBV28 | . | CASTREGLRPPLHF | TGTGCCAGCACCCGGGAGGGGCTCCGGCCACCCCTCCACTTT
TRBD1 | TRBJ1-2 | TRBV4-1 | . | CASSRGQAQLEMNTF | TGCGCCAGCAGCCGCGGACAGGCTCAACTCGAAATGAACACCTTC
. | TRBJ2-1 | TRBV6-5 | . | CASSYSLANEQFF | TGTGCCAGCAGTTACTCGTTGGCCAATGAGCAGTTCTTC
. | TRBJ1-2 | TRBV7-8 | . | CASSPPRGGSYGYTF | TGTGCCAGCAGCCCGCCTAGGGGGGGGTCTTATGGCTACACCTTC
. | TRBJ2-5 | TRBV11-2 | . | CASTLSFQETQYF | TGTGCCAGCACCCTAAGCTTCCAAGAGACCCAGTACTTC
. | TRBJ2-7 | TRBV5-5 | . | CASSPGPSYEQYF | TGTGCCAGCAGCCCAGGCCCTTCCTACGAGCAGTACTTC
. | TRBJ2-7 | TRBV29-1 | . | CSVECTGYEQYF | TGCAGCGTTGAATGTACAGGCTACGAGCAGTACTTC
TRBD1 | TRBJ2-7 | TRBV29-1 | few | CSVTGGSSYEQYF | TGCAGCGTCACAGGGGGCTCCTCCTACGAGCAGTACTTC
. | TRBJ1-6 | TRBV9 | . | CASSVDMGARPLHF | TGTGCCAGCAGCGTAGACATGGGGGCTAGGCCCCTCCACTTT
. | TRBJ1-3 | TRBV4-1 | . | CASSQVGGDTIYF | TGCGCCAGCAGCCAAGTGGGGGGGGATACCATATATTTT
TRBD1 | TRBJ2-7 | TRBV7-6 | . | CASSSVPGQGDLSTSYEQYF | TGTGCCAGCAGCTCGGTCCCGGGACAGGGGGACCTGTCGACCTCCTACGAGCAGTACTTC
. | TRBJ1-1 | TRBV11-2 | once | CASSQRGFTEAFF | TGTGCCAGCAGCCAACGGGGTTTCACTGAAGCTTTCTTT